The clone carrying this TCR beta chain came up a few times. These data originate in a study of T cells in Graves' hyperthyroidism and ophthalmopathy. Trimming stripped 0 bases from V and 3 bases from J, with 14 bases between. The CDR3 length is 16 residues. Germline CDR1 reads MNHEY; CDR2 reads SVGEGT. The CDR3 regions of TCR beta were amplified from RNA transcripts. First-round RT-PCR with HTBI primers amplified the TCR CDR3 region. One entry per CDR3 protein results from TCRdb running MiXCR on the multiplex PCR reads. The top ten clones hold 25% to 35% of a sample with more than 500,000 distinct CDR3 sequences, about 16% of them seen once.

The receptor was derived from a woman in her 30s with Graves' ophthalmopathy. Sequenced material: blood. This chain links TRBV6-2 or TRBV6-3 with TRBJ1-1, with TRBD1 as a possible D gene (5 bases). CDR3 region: CASSYSVREMDTEAFF. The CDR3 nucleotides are TGTGCCAGCAGTTACTCGGTCAGGGAAATGGACACTGAAGCTTTCTTT.